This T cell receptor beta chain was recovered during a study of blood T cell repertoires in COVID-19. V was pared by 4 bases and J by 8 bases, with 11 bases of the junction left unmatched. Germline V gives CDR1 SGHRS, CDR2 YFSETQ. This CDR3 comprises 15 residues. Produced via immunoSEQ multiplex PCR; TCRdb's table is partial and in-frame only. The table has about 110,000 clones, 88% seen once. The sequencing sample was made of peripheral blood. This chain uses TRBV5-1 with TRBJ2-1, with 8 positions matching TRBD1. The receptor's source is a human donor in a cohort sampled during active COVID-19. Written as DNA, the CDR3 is TGCGCCAGCAGCCTGACAGGGGCCGCCAACTATGAGCAGTTCTTC. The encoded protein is CASSLTGAANYEQFF. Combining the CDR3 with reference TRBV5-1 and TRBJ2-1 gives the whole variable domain KAGVTQTPRYLIKTRGQQVTLSCSPISGHRSVSWYQQTPGQGLQFLFEYFSETQRNKGNFPGRFSGRQFSNSRSEMNVSTLELGDSALYLCASSLTGAANYEQFFGPGTRLTVL.